This TCR beta chain was captured in a study of blood T cells in healthy people across ages. Whole-study findings and limits: Researchers report that TCR beta diversity correlated strongly with naive T cell percentage. Possibly, changes in expanded clonotypes were confounded because donor CMV status was unknown. With age, beta diversity per million T cells declined roughly linearly, significantly by 40.

CDR1 and CDR2 (germline): MNHNS, SASEGT. CDR3 size: 13 residues. V lost 4 bases, J lost 5 bases, and 11 bases lay in between. Worth noting for this clonotype: Its matching antigen is unknown.

A sample-barcoded 5' primer and a J-beta primer mix were used in a second PCR of roughly 6 to 11 cycles. TCRdb re-called the 5' RACE reads with MiXCR, one entry per CDR3 protein. The table has approximately 850,000 distinct CDR3 sequences, about 62% seen once; the top ten hold roughly 22%. The clonotype comes from a man aged 30 to 45 in good health. Source material: blood. The chain has TRBV6-1 and TRBJ2-5; possible D gene TRBD1, 5 bases. The CDR3 sequence: CASSGQGSETQYF. In nucleotides, the CDR3 is TGTGCCAGCAGTGGCCAGGGTTCTGAGACCCAGTACTTC.